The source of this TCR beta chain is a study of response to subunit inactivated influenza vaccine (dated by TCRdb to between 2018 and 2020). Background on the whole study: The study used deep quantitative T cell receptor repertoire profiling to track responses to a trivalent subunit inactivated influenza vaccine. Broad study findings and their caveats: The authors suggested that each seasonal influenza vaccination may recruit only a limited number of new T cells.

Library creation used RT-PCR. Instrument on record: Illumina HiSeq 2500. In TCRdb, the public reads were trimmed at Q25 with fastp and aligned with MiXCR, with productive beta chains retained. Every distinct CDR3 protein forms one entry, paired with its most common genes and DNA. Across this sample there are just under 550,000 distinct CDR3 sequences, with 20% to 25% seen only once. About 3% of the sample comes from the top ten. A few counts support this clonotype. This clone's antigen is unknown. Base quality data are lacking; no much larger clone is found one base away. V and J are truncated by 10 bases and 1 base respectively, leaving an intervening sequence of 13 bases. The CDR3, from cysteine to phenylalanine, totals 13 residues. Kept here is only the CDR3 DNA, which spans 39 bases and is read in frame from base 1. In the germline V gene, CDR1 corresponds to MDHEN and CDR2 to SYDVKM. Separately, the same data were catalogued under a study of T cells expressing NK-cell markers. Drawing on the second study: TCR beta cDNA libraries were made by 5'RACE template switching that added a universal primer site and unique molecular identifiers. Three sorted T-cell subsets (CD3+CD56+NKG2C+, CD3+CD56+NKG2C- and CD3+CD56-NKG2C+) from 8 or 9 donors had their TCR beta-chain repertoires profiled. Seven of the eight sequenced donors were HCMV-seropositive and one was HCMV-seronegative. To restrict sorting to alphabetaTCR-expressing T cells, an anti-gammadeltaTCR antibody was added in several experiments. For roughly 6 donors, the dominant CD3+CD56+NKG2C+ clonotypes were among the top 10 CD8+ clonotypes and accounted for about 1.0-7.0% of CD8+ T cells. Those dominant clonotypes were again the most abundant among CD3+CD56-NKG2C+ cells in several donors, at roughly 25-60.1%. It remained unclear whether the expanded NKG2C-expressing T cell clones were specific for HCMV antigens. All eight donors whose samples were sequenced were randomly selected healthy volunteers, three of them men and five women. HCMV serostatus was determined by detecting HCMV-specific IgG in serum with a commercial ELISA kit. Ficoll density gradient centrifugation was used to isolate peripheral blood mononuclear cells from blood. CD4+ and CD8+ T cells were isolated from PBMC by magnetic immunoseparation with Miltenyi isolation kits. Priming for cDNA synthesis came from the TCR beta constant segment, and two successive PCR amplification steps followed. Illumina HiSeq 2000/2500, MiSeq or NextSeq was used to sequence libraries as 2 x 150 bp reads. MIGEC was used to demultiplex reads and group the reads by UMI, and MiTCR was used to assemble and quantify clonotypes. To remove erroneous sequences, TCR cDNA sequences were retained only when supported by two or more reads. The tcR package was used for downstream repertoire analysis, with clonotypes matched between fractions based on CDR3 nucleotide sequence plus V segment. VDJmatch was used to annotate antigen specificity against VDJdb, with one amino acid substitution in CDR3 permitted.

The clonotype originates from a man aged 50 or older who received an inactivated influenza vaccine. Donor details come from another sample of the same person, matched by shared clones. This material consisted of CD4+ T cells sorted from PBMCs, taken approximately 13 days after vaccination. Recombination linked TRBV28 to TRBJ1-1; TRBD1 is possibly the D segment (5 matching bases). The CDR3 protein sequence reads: CATLGTANTEAFF. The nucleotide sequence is TGTGCCACCTTAGGGACTGCGAACACTGAAGCTTTCTTT.